These 18 T cell receptor beta chains originate from one sample sequenced in a study of cytotoxic CD8 clonotypes in ibrutinib-treated CLL. The data were produced by immunoSEQ multiplex PCR, yet TCRdb's version contains in-frame clones alone and is incomplete. Among about 250,000 clones, about three quarters were seen once, and the ten largest hold roughly 14%. The specimen was PBMCs, collected after 24 months of ibrutinib treatment. These receptors all come from a human donor with chronic lymphocytic leukemia.

V is TRBV6-5 and J is TRBJ1-1; D not resolved. There are 13 residues in the CDR3. In germline, CDR1 is MNHEY, CDR2 SVGAGI. Trimming removed 2 bases from V and 2 bases from J, with 6 bases in between. The CDR3 loop is CASSYGHNTEAFF. The CDR3 DNA is TGTGCCAGCAGTTACGGGCATAACACTGAAGCTTTCTTT.

The gene calls are TRBV7-9 and TRBJ1-4; 9 nucleotides align to TRBD1. The trim removed 5 bases at V and 5 bases at J, leaving 6 bases unmatched. The CDR3 runs to 15 residues. CDR1 and CDR2 (germline): SEHNR, FQNEAQ (reference sequence). The CDR3 spells CASSAQTGGNEKLFF. CDR3 in DNA: TGTGCCAGCAGCGCCCAGACAGGGGGAAATGAAAAACTGTTTTTT.

The rearrangement uses TRBV30 and TRBJ1-2, with a weak D call TRBD1 (5 bases). The length of the CDR3 is 14 residues. V shed 0 bases and J shed 4 bases, with 12 bases lying between them. Germline lookup yields CDR1 GTSNPN and CDR2 SVGIG (reference sequence). CDR3 sequence: CAWSVSARVYGYTF. CDR3 DNA: TGTGCCTGGAGTGTGTCAGCCAGGGTCTATGGCTACACCTTC.

This clone was counted between two and nine times. This chain uses TRBV4-2 with TRBJ2-7, with 7 bases identical to TRBD1. This CDR3 contains 13 residues. Trimming took 7 bases from V and 3 from J; bases not matched to a gene: 6. CDR1 is LGHNA, CDR2 YNFKEQ, per germline. CDR3 loop: CASTGDSNYEQYF. CDR3 DNA: TGTGCCAGCACCGGGGACAGCAACTACGAGCAGTACTTC.

The chain links TRBV19 to TRBJ2-7; D may match TRBD1 or TRBD2 (5 bases each). Trimming took off 1 base at V and 4 bases at J, with 11 bases between the two ends. Germline CDR1 LNHDA, CDR2 SQIVND (reference sequence). The CDR3 is 14 amino acids. The DNA for the CDR3 is TGTGCCAGTAGTATAGGAAGAGGGGCATACGAGCAGTACTTC. Its protein is CASSIGRGAYEQYF.

The genes are TRBV6-6 and TRBJ2-5, with D unresolved. Trimming took off 5 bases at V and 1 base at J, with 11 bases between the two ends. CDR3 length equals 14 residues. Germline CDR1 reads MNHNY; CDR2 reads SVGAGI (reference sequence). Here the CDR3 reads CASSIRPAQETQYF. CDR3 DNA: TGTGCCAGCAGTATCAGACCGGCCCAAGAGACCCAGTACTTC.

V gene TRBV28 combines with J gene TRBJ2-7; 7 bases match TRBD2. Germline assignment: CDR1 MDHEN and CDR2 SYDVKM. The CDR3 spans 12 residues. Trimming cost V 7 bases and J 4 bases; bases outside gene matches: 4. DNA for the CDR3: TGTGCCAGCACGGCTAGCGGTTACGAGCAGTACTTC. Amino acids: CASTASGYEQYF.

CDR3 region: CASSRISGQGAGEQYF. The CDR3 DNA sequence: TGTGCCAGCAGCCGCATTTCGGGACAGGGGGCGGGAGAGCAGTACTTC. The chain joins TRBV28 to TRBJ2-7; 12 bases are a match to TRBD1. Trimming removed 6 bases from V and 7 bases from J; junction bases left unmatched: 13. The CDR3 totals 16 residues. Germline V lookup: CDR1 MDHEN, CDR2 SYDVKM.

The CDR3 here is CAWSKPGTPYSNQPQHF. In nucleotides, the CDR3 is TGTGCCTGGAGCAAACCCGGGACACCTTATAGCAATCAGCCCCAGCATTTT. The chain couples TRBV30 to TRBJ1-5, with D tentatively TRBD1 (6 bases). Trimming removed 3 bases from V and 0 bases from J, with 18 bases in between. Germline CDR1 is GTSNPN and CDR2 is SVGIG (reference sequence). The CDR3 length is 17 residues.

V usage is TRBV27 and J usage is TRBJ2-1; TRBD2 matches at 12 bases. There are 16 residues in the CDR3. Germline lookup yields CDR1 MNHEY and CDR2 SMNVEV (reference sequence). V lost 5 bases, J lost 10 bases, and 12 bases stayed unmatched. The CDR3 bases are TGTGCCAGCAGTCCCCTCCGACTAGCGGGAGCGGGCGAGCAGTTCTTC. It translates to CASSPLRLAGAGEQFF.

This clone has only a few counts. The J gene is TRBJ2-5, the V gene TRBV7-3; TRBD1 aligns across 7 bases. The germline CDR1 and CDR2 sequences are SGHTA and FQGTGA. This CDR3 spans 15 amino acids. With V trimmed by 4 bases and J by 1 base, 6 bases remained unmatched. In nucleotides, the CDR3 is TGTGCCAGCAGCTCAACAGGGGCCTCCCAAGAGACCCAGTACTTC. It encodes CASSSTGASQETQYF.

The chain couples TRBV6-5 to TRBJ2-7, with 9 bases fitting TRBD1. Germline V gene data show CDR1 as MNHEY and CDR2 as SVGAGI. This CDR3 has 15 residues. V trimming: 5 bases; J trimming: 7 bases; junction bases outside the gene matches: 12. CDR3 sequence (DNA): TGTGCCAGCAGTCAATCCGGGACAGGGAGGGGAGAGCAGTACTTC. Protein product: CASSQSGTGRGEQYF.

The rearrangement uses TRBV28 and TRBJ2-5; tentatively, D is TRBD1 (6 bases). This CDR3 has 15 amino acids. With 6 bases removed from V and 0 bases from J, the gap between germline ends came to 14 bases. Per the germline V gene, CDR1 is MDHEN and CDR2 is SYDVKM. This chain's CDR3 is CASSSGQLHQETQYF. The CDR3 region has the DNA TGTGCCAGCAGCTCAGGACAGCTCCACCAAGAGACCCAGTACTTC. Together with reference TRBV28 and TRBJ2-5, the CDR3 gives the full variable domain: DVKVTQSSRYLVKRTGEKVFLECVQDMDHENMFWYRQDPGLGLRLIYFSYDVKMKEKGDIPEGYSVSREKKERFSLILESASTNQTSMYLCASSSGQLHQETQYFGPGTRLLVL.

The rearrangement joins TRBV19 to TRBJ2-2; D might be TRBD1 (5 bases). Germline V CDR1 and CDR2: LNHDA, SQIVND (reference sequence). The CDR3 covers 15 residues. V lost 8 bases and J lost 2, with 15 bases in between. In DNA, the CDR3 is TGTGCCAGTCGACTCAGGACACCCAACACCGGGGAGCTGTTTTTT. Translating gives CASRLRTPNTGELFF.

The J gene is TRBJ2-2, the V gene TRBV2, with 9 bases that match TRBD2. The V and J ends lost 6 bases and 1 base, in that order; junction bases with no gene match: 3. This CDR3 comprises 15 residues. Germline V gives CDR1 SNHLY, CDR2 FYNNEI. CDR3 DNA sequence: TGTGCCAGCAGGGAGACTAGCGGGAACACCGGGGAGCTGTTTTTT. Its protein product is CASRETSGNTGELFF.

CDR3 protein: CASSVLASDTQYF. CDR3 DNA: TGTGCCAGCAGCGTACTCGCCTCAGATACGCAGTATTTT. This chain links TRBV9 with TRBJ2-3; D is undetermined. This CDR3 has 13 residues. Per germline, CDR1 SGDLS and CDR2 YYNGEE. Trimming took off 1 base at V and 4 bases at J, with 7 bases between the two ends.

The rearrangement uses TRBV19 and TRBJ1-5; D is ambiguous. Trimming removed 6 bases at V and 4 bases at J, with 10 bases between. The CDR3 covers 13 residues. Per germline, CDR1 LNHDA and CDR2 SQIVND (reference sequence). CDR3 protein: CASSRAENQPQHF. As DNA, the CDR3 is TGTGCCAGTAGCCGGGCCGAGAATCAGCCCCAGCATTTT. Filled out from reference TRBV19 and TRBJ1-5, the complete variable domain reads DGGITQSPKYLFRKEGQNVTLSCEQNLNHDAMYWYRQDPGQGLRLIYYSQIVNDFQKGDIAEGYSVSREKKESFPLTVTSAQKNPTAFYLCASSRAENQPQHFGDGTRLSIL.

This chain connects TRBV9 to TRBJ2-5; 10 bases align to TRBD1. V shed 3 bases and J 3 bases; nucleotides not matched to a gene: 5. The V gene's germline CDR1 is SGDLS and CDR2 YYNGEE. The CDR3 is made up of 15 amino acids. In DNA, the CDR3 is TGTGCCAGCAGCGAGAGGACAGGGGGTGAAGAGACCCAGTACTTC. Amino acid sequence: CASSERTGGEETQYF.